This T cell receptor beta chain stems from a study of early T cells in non-severe SARS-CoV-2 infection. Trimming took off 7 bases at V and 0 bases at J, with 14 bases between the two ends. The CDR3 has 14 residues. Germline V lookup: CDR1 SQVTM, CDR2 ANQGSEA. TCRdb reanalysed the 5' RACE reads using MiXCR and keeps one entry per CDR3 protein. The table lists around 29,000 distinct CDR3 sequences, 9.5% to 10% of them singletons. This clonotype was counted many times. Sequencing input: whole blood. V gene TRBV29-1 combines with J gene TRBJ2-3, with D possibly TRBD1 on 5 matching bases. The source of this sequence is an adult who was a healthcare worker with PCR-confirmed SARS-CoV-2 infection or an uninfected control (not recorded which). In DNA form, the CDR3 reads TGCAGCGCCCTCAGGGCGCCTAGCACAGATACGCAGTATTTT. This codes for CSALRAPSTDTQYF.